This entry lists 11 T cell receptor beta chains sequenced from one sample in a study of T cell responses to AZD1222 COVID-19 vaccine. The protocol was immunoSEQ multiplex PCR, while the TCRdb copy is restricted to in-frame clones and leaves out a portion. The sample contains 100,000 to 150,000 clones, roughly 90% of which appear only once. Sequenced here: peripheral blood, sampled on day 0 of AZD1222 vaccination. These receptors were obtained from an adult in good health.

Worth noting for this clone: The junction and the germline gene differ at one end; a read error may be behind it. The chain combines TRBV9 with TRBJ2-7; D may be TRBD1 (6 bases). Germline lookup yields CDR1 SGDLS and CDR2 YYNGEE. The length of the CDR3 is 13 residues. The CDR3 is CASSVGQADSLSF. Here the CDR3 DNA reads TGTGCCAGCAGCGTAGGGCAGGCGGACAGTCTGAGCTTC.

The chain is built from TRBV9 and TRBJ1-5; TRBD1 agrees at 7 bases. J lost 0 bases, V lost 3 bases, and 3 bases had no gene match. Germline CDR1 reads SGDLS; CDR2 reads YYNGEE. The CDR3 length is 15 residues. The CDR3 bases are TGTGCCAGCAGCGGAGGGGGCGGTAGCAATCAGCCCCAGCATTTT. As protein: CASSGGGGSNQPQHF.

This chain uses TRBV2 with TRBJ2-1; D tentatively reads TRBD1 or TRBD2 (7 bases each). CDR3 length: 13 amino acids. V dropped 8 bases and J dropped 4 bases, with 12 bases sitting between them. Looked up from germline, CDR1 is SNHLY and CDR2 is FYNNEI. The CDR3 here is CASAQGGYNEQFF. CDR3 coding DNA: TGTGCCAGCGCCCAGGGGGGGTACAATGAGCAGTTCTTC. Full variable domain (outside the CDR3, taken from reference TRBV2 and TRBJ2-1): EPEVTQTPSHQVTQMGQEVILRCVPISNHLYFYWYRQILGQKVEFLVSFYNNEISEKSEIFDDQFSVERPDGSNFTLKIRSTKLEDSAMYFCASAQGGYNEQFFGPGTRLTVL.

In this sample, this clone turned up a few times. CDR3 in DNA: TGTGCCAGTAGTAGGGCCCGCTCCGGGGGCACATATGGCTACACCTTC. Amino acids: CASSRARSGGTYGYTF. The J gene is TRBJ1-2, the V gene TRBV19, with D tentatively TRBD1 (6 bases). The V gene's germline CDR1 is LNHDA and CDR2 SQIVND (reference sequence). The CDR3 is 16 amino acids. V was clipped by 4 bases and J by 5 bases, with 20 bases between them.

The CDR3 region has the DNA TGTGCCAGCAGCTCCAGCGGGCCCGCCGTGGGCAATGAGCAGTTCTTC. Residues: CASSSSGPAVGNEQFF. The chain carries TRBV11-2 and TRBJ2-1, with D possibly matching TRBD2 (6 bases). CDR1 is SGHAT and CDR2 is FQNNGV in the germline V gene. V lost 4 bases, J lost 6 bases, and 19 bases lay in between. The CDR3 is made up of 16 amino acids.

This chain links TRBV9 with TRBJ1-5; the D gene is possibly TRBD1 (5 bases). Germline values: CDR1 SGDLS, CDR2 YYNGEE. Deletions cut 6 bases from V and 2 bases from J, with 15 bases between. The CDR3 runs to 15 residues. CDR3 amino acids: CASNRNGGGNQPQHF. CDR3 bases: TGTGCCAGCAATCGAAACGGGGGAGGCAATCAGCCCCAGCATTTT.

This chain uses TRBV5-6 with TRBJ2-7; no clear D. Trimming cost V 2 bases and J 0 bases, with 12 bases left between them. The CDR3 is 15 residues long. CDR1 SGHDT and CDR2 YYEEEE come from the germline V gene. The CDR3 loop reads CASSFGHGSSYEQYF. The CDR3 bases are TGTGCCAGCAGCTTTGGGCACGGAAGCTCCTACGAGCAGTACTTC. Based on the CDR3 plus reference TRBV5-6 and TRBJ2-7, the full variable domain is DAGVTQSPTHLIKTRGQQVTLRCSPKSGHDTVSWYQQALGQGPQFIFQYYEEEERQRGNFPDRFSGHQFPNYSSELNVNALLLGDSALYLCASSFGHGSSYEQYFGPGTRLTVT.

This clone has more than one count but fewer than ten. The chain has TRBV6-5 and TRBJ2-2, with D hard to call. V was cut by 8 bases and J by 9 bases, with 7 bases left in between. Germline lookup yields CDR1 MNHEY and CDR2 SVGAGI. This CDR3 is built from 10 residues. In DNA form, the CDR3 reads TGTGCCAGCGGGGTCCGGGAGCTGTTTTTT. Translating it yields CASGVRELFF.

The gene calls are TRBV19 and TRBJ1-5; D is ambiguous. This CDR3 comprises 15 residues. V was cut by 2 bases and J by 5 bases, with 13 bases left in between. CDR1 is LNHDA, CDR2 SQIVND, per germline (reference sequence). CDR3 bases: TGTGCCAGTAGTATACCGGGGAGGCTCGATCAGCCCCAGCATTTT. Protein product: CASSIPGRLDQPQHF.

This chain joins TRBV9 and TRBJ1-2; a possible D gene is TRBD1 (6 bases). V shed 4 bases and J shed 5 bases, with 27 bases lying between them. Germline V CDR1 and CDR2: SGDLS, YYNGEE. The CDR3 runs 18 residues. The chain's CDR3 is CASSPRTAPDPDSYGYTF. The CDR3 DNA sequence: TGTGCCAGCAGCCCTCGGACAGCTCCAGACCCAGACTCGTATGGCTACACCTTC.

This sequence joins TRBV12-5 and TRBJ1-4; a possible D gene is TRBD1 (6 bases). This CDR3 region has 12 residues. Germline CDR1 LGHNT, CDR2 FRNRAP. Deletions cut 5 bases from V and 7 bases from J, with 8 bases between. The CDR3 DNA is TGTGCTAGTGGTACAGGGTTTGAAAAACTGTTTTTT. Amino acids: CASGTGFEKLFF.